This paragraph covers one T cell receptor beta chain sequence. Libraries were prepared by immunoSEQ multiplex PCR; TCRdb keeps only in-frame clonotypes and omits some of them. The repertoire holds about 53,000 clones, with more than 90% as singletons. CDR3 length: 16 amino acids. Trimming removed 4 bases from V and 4 bases from J; junction bases left unmatched: 11. Germline CDR1 reads SGHKS; CDR2 reads YYEKEE (reference sequence). This record comes from a study of T cell changes during pregnancy in multiple sclerosis. This TCR was sampled from a female donor with multiple sclerosis, enrolled in a pregnancy study. The chain couples TRBV5-5 to TRBJ2-3, with 8 bases matching TRBD2. Material: CD8+ T cells from peripheral blood mononuclear cells, obtained before pregnancy. The CDR3 loop reads CASSPGQTSVPDTQYF. The DNA of the CDR3 is TGTGCCAGCAGCCCAGGACAGACTAGCGTTCCAGATACGCAGTATTTT.